This TCR beta chain was identified in a study of blood T cell repertoires in COVID-19. About the study: The United States, Italy and Spain were the sources of the acute and convalescent COVID-19 samples. Sample material is recorded as cDNA or gDNA derived from T cells, B-cell-depleted T cells, or PBMCs.

This clone has only a few counts. In the original processing: Amplification of reference gene primers was used by the study to estimate nucleated cell counts. Generated by immunoSEQ multiplex PCR, the TCRdb table keeps only in-frame clones and is missing some. V and J calls and clone size are as listed in that table; D and trimming were resolved from the DNA. The table lists around 200,000 clones, around nine tenths of them singletons. Germline CDR1 is MGHRA and CDR2 is YSYEKL. Trimming at V came to 4 bases and at J to 1 base, leaving 4 bases not matched to a gene. The CDR3 contains 15 residues. The receptor was derived from a woman under 30 who had recovered from COVID-19. Sample: peripheral blood. The chain uses TRBV4-1 and TRBJ1-5, with TRBD1 matching over 7 bases. CDR3 protein: CASSPGGGSNQPQHF. CDR3 bases: TGCGCCAGCAGCCCAGGGGGTGGGAGCAATCAGCCCCAGCATTTT.